These 18 T cell receptor beta chains originate from one sample sequenced in a study of cytomegalovirus exposure and HLA in healthy donors. The assay was immunoSEQ multiplex PCR, and TCRdb's table has in-frame clones only and misses some. The sample has 150,000 to 180,000 clones, about 88% seen once. The sequenced sample was PBMCs. The origin of the receptors is a man between 18 and 29 years old in good health and CMV-seropositive.

V is TRBV19 and J is TRBJ1-5; D may be TRBD1 (5 bases). The V end was cut by 7 bases, the J end by 7 bases, with 17 bases between. This CDR3 spans 14 amino acids. Germline V lookup: CDR1 LNHDA, CDR2 SQIVND (reference sequence). CDR3 nucleotide sequence: TGTGCCAGTATAGGGCGGGGCCCGGGGCAGCCCCAGCATTTT. This translates into CASIGRGPGQPQHF.

The CDR3 loop reads CASSSGVNEQFF. The CDR3 nucleotides read TGTGCCAGCAGCTCAGGGGTCAATGAGCAGTTCTTC. The rearrangement joins TRBV11-2 to TRBJ2-1, with D maybe TRBD1 (6 bases). The CDR3 extends over 12 amino acids. The V end was cut by 4 bases, the J end by 6 bases, with 7 bases between. The germline V gene has CDR1 SGHAT and CDR2 FQNNGV.

This clone was seen only once. The CDR3 protein is CASSQVGRAGGETQYF. CDR3 DNA: TGCGCCAGCAGCCAAGTCGGTCGGGCAGGGGGGGAGACCCAGTACTTC. V gene TRBV4-3 combines with J gene TRBJ2-5; D might be TRBD1 (7 bases). This CDR3 is built from 16 residues. Trimming cost V 1 base and J 5 bases, with 17 bases left between them. Germline assignment: CDR1 LGHNA and CDR2 YSLEER.

This chain connects TRBV19 to TRBJ2-5; D is possibly TRBD2 (6 bases). CDR1 is LNHDA, CDR2 SQIVND, per germline (reference sequence). V shed 1 base and J shed 3 bases, with 6 bases lying between them. This CDR3 contains 13 residues. The CDR3 reads CASSIAGEETQYF. Here the CDR3 DNA reads TGTGCCAGTAGTATAGCGGGGGAAGAGACCCAGTACTTC.

The V gene is TRBV7-3, the J gene TRBJ2-1; 14 nucleotides line up with TRBD2. Germline trimming cut 4 bases from V and 2 bases from J; bases unmatched to any gene: 4. The CDR3 runs 17 residues. Germline V gives CDR1 SGHTA, CDR2 FQGTGA. The CDR3 reads CASSSGTSGSPYNEQFF. As DNA, the CDR3 is TGTGCCAGCAGCTCCGGGACTAGCGGGAGTCCCTACAATGAGCAGTTCTTC.

The chain has TRBV19 and TRBJ1-2; no reliable D call. The V end was cut by 5 bases, the J end by 5 bases, with 24 bases between. This CDR3 region has 17 residues. CDR1 and CDR2 (germline): LNHDA, SQIVND (reference sequence). CDR3 sequence reads: CASSPGGGVRNTYGYTF. The DNA of the CDR3 is TGTGCCAGTAGTCCCGGAGGTGGGGTCAGGAATACTTATGGCTACACCTTC. The entire variable domain, with the rest obtained from reference TRBV19 and TRBJ1-2, is as follows: DGGITQSPKYLFRKEGQNVTLSCEQNLNHDAMYWYRQDPGQGLRLIYYSQIVNDFQKGDIAEGYSVSREKKESFPLTVTSAQKNPTAFYLCASSPGGGVRNTYGYTFGSGTRLTVV.

The genes are TRBV6-1 and TRBJ1-5; D may be TRBD1 (6 bases). The V gene lost 2 bases and the J gene lost 1 base, with 12 bases spanning the gap. The germline gives CDR1 MNHNS, CDR2 SASEGT. CDR3 length: 16 residues. The CDR3 loop reads CASSEIKGTSNQPQHF. As DNA, the CDR3 is TGTGCCAGCAGTGAAATAAAAGGGACAAGCAATCAGCCCCAGCATTTT.

This clone was recorded a few times. The rearrangement links TRBV20-1 to TRBJ1-2, with no clear D. Germline V gene lookup returns CDR1 DFQATT and CDR2 SNEGSKA (reference sequence). Trimming left V 6 bases short and J 3 bases short, with 8 bases between. CDR3 size: 11 residues. The CDR3 bases are TGCAGTGCCCACACAGACTATGGCTACACCTTC. Translated: CSAHTDYGYTF.

This chain joins TRBV29-1 and TRBJ2-1; 12 nucleotides agree with TRBD2. Germline loops: CDR1 SQVTM, CDR2 ANQGSEA. The CDR3 runs 14 residues. Unmatched junction bases numbered 6, after V lost 6 bases and J lost 6 bases. The CDR3 sequence is CSVLTSGRPNEQFF. CDR3 in DNA: TGCAGCGTCCTGACTAGCGGGAGACCCAATGAGCAGTTCTTC.

The rearrangement uses TRBV25-1 and TRBJ2-7, with 7 bases lining up with TRBD1. This CDR3 has 15 residues. Germline lookup yields CDR1 MGHDK and CDR2 SYGVNS. V shed 1 base, J shed 0 bases, and the junction held 3 bases outside the gene matches. The CDR3 nucleotides read TGTGCCAGCAGTGAATTAGGGACAGACTCCTACGAGCAGTACTTC. Amino acid sequence: CASSELGTDSYEQYF.

The chain recombines TRBV14 with TRBJ2-7, with a possible D match to TRBD1 (5 bases). The V and J ends lost 2 bases and 0 bases respectively, with 8 bases between them. Germline V gene sequence: CDR1 SGHDN, CDR2 FVKESK. The CDR3 consists of 14 residues. CDR3 DNA sequence: TGTGCCAGCAGCCAATATAGGGGCTCCTACGAGCAGTACTTC. Protein product: CASSQYRGSYEQYF.

This chain joins TRBV6-5 and TRBJ1-1; tentatively, D is TRBD1 (6 bases). This CDR3 has 13 amino acids. Germline values: CDR1 MNHEY, CDR2 SVGAGI. Trimming removed 7 bases from V and 0 bases from J, with 9 bases in between. The CDR3 nucleotides are TGTGCCAGCATGGGACATTTGAACACTGAAGCTTTCTTT. This codes for CASMGHLNTEAFF.

This rearrangement joins TRBV18 to TRBJ2-2, with D unclear. Trimming removed 4 bases from V and 3 bases from J, with 15 bases in between. This CDR3 region has 16 residues. CDR1 is KGHSH, CDR2 LQKENI, per germline. The CDR3 coding sequence is TGTGCCAGCTCACGCCCTGGAGTTTTTGACACCGGGGAGCTGTTTTTT. It is translated as CASSRPGVFDTGELFF.

This chain joins TRBV7-8 and TRBJ1-1; D is undetermined. This CDR3 contains 15 residues. V was clipped by 1 base and J by 11 bases, with 20 bases between them. Germline V gene data show CDR1 as SGHVS and CDR2 as FQNEAQ. CDR3 amino acids: CASSLDPAGRAMAFF. The CDR3 DNA sequence: TGTGCCAGCAGCTTAGACCCCGCGGGTAGGGCAATGGCTTTCTTT.

The genes are TRBV9 and TRBJ1-1, with D perhaps matching TRBD1 (6 bases). V was trimmed by 4 bases and J by 0 bases, leaving 16 bases between them. Looked up from germline, CDR1 is SGDLS and CDR2 is YYNGEE. The CDR3 extends over 16 amino acids. In nucleotides, the CDR3 is TGTGCCAGCAGCCCCAGGCAGGGGCCCTTGAACACTGAAGCTTTCTTT. The encoded protein is CASSPRQGPLNTEAFF.

In nucleotides, the CDR3 is TGTGCCAGTAGTATCCGGGACAGGCTGAACTATGGCTACACCTTC. As protein: CASSIRDRLNYGYTF. V usage is TRBV19 and J usage is TRBJ1-2, with 8 bases that match TRBD1. J was trimmed by 2 bases and V by 3 bases; bases with no gene match: 5. CDR1 is LNHDA, CDR2 SQIVND, per germline (reference sequence). This CDR3 region has 15 residues.

The V and J genes are TRBV4-3 and TRBJ2-3; TRBD2 aligns across 9 bases. CDR1 and CDR2 from the germline V gene are LGHNA and YSLEER. V was clipped by 3 bases and J by 2 bases; unmatched bases: 6. This CDR3 spans 16 amino acids. The CDR3 nucleotides are TGCGCCAGCAGCCATGTAGCGGGGGATGCCACAGATACGCAGTATTTT. It codes for CASSHVAGDATDTQYF.

This sequence joins TRBV7-2 and TRBJ2-1; no clear D. From germline, CDR1 is SGHTA and CDR2 FQGNSA. The V end lost 6 bases, the J end lost 9 bases, and 15 bases lay between the germline ends. The CDR3 covers 13 residues. The CDR3 loop reads CASRGLRRSEQFF. For the CDR3, the DNA is TGTGCCAGCAGGGGCCTTCGGCGAAGTGAGCAGTTCTTC.